This record covers a single T cell receptor beta chain. What it binds is unknown. Trimming left V 1 base short and J 11 bases short, with 14 bases between. The germline V gene encodes CDR1 MGHDK and CDR2 SYGVNS. The CDR3 loop spans 13 amino acids. A multiplex PCR was run with 60 Vbeta primers and 13 Jbeta primers. Generated by immunoSEQ multiplex PCR, the TCRdb table keeps only in-frame clones and is missing some. The sample totals 150,000 to 200,000 clones. This record belongs to a study of cytomegalovirus exposure and HLA in healthy donors. Study-level findings and limits: The listing of approximately 160 TCR beta chains classed them as cytomegalovirus-associated.

The genes are TRBV25-1 and TRBJ1-1; D is undetermined. The clonotype comes from a man aged 25 to 40 in good health and CMV-seronegative. The source material was PBMCs. The CDR3 bases are TGTGCCAGCAGTGAATTGAACAGCCTCAGGGCTTTCTTT. This sequence encodes CASSELNSLRAFF.